Listed here is a single TCR beta chain. Antigen: not known. TCRdb reprocessed the 5' RACE reads, keeping one entry per CDR3 protein, no DNA. The sample's table shows a few hundred thousand distinct CDR3 sequences. The data were obtained in a study of monozygotic twins with inflammatory bowel disease. The study, taken as a whole, reports: Resolution of different T cell subtypes was not achieved.

Germline V CDR1 and CDR2: SGHNT, YENEEA. This CDR3 has 15 residues. Sequenced sample: blood. The chain uses TRBV11-3 and TRBJ1-6; no DNA is available, so the TRBD1 call from TCRdb remains unchecked. The TCR originated in a human donor with ulcerative colitis or Crohn's disease, or a healthy co-twin of an affected twin (not recorded which). Here the CDR3 reads CASSTGQGNNSPLHF.